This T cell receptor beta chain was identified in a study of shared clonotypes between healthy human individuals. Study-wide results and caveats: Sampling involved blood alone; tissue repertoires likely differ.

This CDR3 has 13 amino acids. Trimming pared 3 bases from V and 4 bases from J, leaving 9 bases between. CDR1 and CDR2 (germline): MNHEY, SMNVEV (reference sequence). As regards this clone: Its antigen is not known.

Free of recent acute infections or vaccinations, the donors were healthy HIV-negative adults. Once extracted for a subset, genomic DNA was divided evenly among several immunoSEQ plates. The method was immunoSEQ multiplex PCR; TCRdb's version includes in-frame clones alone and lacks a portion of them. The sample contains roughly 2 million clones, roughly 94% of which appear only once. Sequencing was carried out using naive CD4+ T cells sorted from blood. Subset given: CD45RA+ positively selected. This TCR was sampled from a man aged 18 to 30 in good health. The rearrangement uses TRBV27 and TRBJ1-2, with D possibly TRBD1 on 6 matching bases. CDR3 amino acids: CASSFLQGYGYTF. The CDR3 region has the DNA TGTGCCAGCAGTTTTCTACAGGGCTATGGCTACACCTTC.